Sequencing of this T cell receptor beta chain was carried out in a study of T cell repertoires in cytomegalovirus infection. Looking at the study overall: Shared public TCR beta signatures pointed to both CMV infection and a matching HLA type.

TCRdb re-called the reads through MiXCR, storing one row per CDR3 protein. The table has 680,000 or so distinct CDR3 sequences, less than 40% seen once. Germline CDR1 and CDR2: SGHVS and FNYEAQ. The CDR3 length is 14 residues. The V gene lost 2 bases and the J gene lost 4 bases, with 11 bases spanning the gap. The receptor's source is a human donor in good health (CMV status not recorded). Some clones in this sample may be carry-over from other donors' samples. The chain carries TRBV7-6 and TRBJ1-1; weak D call: TRBD1 (6 bases). The sequencing input was PBMCs. In nucleotides, the CDR3 is TGTGCCAGCAGCTTAAGGGAGGGGGGCACTGAAGCTTTCTTT. Translated, it gives CASSLREGGTEAFF.